What follows are 27 T cell receptor beta chains derived from one specimen sequenced in a study of vaccination and CD4 T cells after COVID-19. The Oncomine TCR Beta short-read assay generated sequence data from the DNA of cultured CD4+ T cells. TCRdb reprocessed the PCR reads via MiXCR and lists one record per CDR3 protein. The table lists about 7,400 distinct CDR3 sequences, about 40% of them singletons, with around 27% in the top ten. Their target antigens are unknown. Sample treatment: approximately 9-day PBMC culture with coronavirus spike peptide pools or control peptides (ViraFEST assay). Researchers collected the unexposed donor's CD4+ T cells before the COVID-19 pandemic (2011-2018). Sequenced input: CD4+ T cells from blood, cultured in vitro. Every receptor here comes from a human donor in good health.

This clonotype was detected only a few times. This rearrangement joins TRBV19 to TRBJ2-6, with a possible D match to TRBD2 (6 bases). Between the trimmed V and J ends, which lost 10 bases and 4 bases, there was a span of 11 bases. The CDR3 totals 13 residues. The germline V gene encodes CDR1 LNHDA and CDR2 SQIVND (reference sequence). The CDR3 sequence is CATAAGGANVLTF. CDR3 sequence (DNA): TGTGCCACCGCAGCGGGCGGGGCCAACGTCCTGACTTTC.

V usage is TRBV10-3 and J usage is TRBJ1-1, with D tentatively TRBD1 (5 bases). V was cut by 4 bases and J by 2 bases, with 11 bases left in between. The CDR3 is 14 residues long. Germline V gene data show CDR1 as ENHRY and CDR2 as SYGVKD. As DNA, the CDR3 is TGTGCCATCAGTGTTGGCCAGGGAAACACTGAAGCTTTCTTT. Translated: CAISVGQGNTEAFF.

The genes are TRBV5-1 and TRBJ2-5; 10 bases agree with TRBD2. Germline loops: CDR1 SGHRS, CDR2 YFSETQ. The CDR3 covers 15 residues. Trimming at V came to 3 bases and at J to 4 bases, leaving 6 bases not matched to a gene. This CDR3 reads CASSSFSSGGETQYF. DNA for the CDR3: TGCGCCAGCAGCTCTTTTTCTAGCGGGGGAGAGACCCAGTACTTC.

There are a few counts of this clonotype. V and J are TRBV7-6 and TRBJ1-2, with D perhaps matching TRBD1 (6 bases). Per the germline V gene, CDR1 is SGHVS and CDR2 is FNYEAQ. V was pared by 1 base and J by 2 bases, with 11 bases between. The CDR3 contains 15 residues. CDR3 DNA sequence: TGTGCCAGCAGCTTAGATCAGGGGTTGAACTATGGCTACACCTTC. It is translated as CASSLDQGLNYGYTF. Full variable domain (outside the CDR3, taken from reference TRBV7-6 and TRBJ1-2): GAGVSQSPRYKVTKRGQDVALRCDPISGHVSLYWYRQALGQGPEFLTYFNYEAQQDKSGLPNDRFSAERPEGSISTLTIQRTEQRDSAMYRCASSLDQGLNYGYTFGSGTRLTVV.

The chain links TRBV20-1 to TRBJ1-1; 7 positions match TRBD1. CDR1 and CDR2 from the germline V gene are DFQATT and SNEGSKA (reference sequence). This CDR3 has 12 residues. V dropped 8 bases and J dropped 2; count of bases not matched to a gene: 5. CDR3 nucleotides: TGCAGTTTATGGACAGGAAACACTGAAGCTTTCTTT. Its protein product is CSLWTGNTEAFF.

This CDR3 reads CASSFGPPLGAFF. In DNA, the CDR3 is TGTGCCAGCAGCTTCGGGCCCCCGTTAGGAGCTTTCTTT. V and J are TRBV7-3 and TRBJ1-1; D remains unclear. Trimming removed 3 bases at V and 10 bases at J, with 15 bases between. The CDR3 covers 13 residues. The germline V gene has CDR1 SGHTA and CDR2 FQGTGA.

The table lists this clonotype with a few counts. The chain employs TRBV7-9 and TRBJ1-1; D uncertain. Germline V lookup: CDR1 SEHNR, CDR2 FQNEAQ (reference sequence). The CDR3 consists of 15 residues. Trimming stripped 2 bases from V and 5 bases from J, with 15 bases between. CDR3 region: CASSLIDRRRTEAFF. The CDR3 nucleotides are TGTGCCAGCAGCTTAATAGATCGTAGGAGGACTGAAGCTTTCTTT.

This clonotype was seen a few times. The V gene is TRBV5-1, the J gene TRBJ2-7; unclear D gene. The CDR3 extends over 15 amino acids. The V end lost 0 bases, the J end lost 3 bases, and 13 bases lay between the germline ends. CDR1 SGHRS and CDR2 YFSETQ come from the germline V gene. The DNA for the CDR3 is TGCGCCAGCAGCTTGGAGAGTTCCGGAGTCTACGAGCAGTACTTC. It yields the protein CASSLESSGVYEQYF. Full variable domain (outside the CDR3, taken from reference TRBV5-1 and TRBJ2-7): KAGVTQTPRYLIKTRGQQVTLSCSPISGHRSVSWYQQTPGQGLQFLFEYFSETQRNKGNFPGRFSGRQFSNSRSEMNVSTLELGDSALYLCASSLESSGVYEQYFGPGTRLTVT.

This clonotype appeared a few times. The chain employs TRBV10-3 and TRBJ1-4, with 8 nucleotides matching TRBD1. Germline CDR1 ENHRY, CDR2 SYGVKD. V trimming: 6 bases; J trimming: 13 bases; junction bases outside the gene matches: 7. This CDR3 has 12 amino acids. The CDR3 DNA sequence: TGTGCCATCAGCCCCCAGACAGGGGCACTGTTTTTT. This sequence encodes CAISPQTGALFF.

The gene calls are TRBV9 and TRBJ1-2; 9 nucleotides agree with TRBD1. The ends lost 4 bases at V and 8 bases at J; junction bases unmatched: 18. CDR1 and CDR2 (germline): SGDLS, YYNGEE. The CDR3 runs to 17 residues. The CDR3 coding sequence is TGTGCCAGCAGCCCCGGGACAGGGAGTCCAGGAACAGGAGGCTACACCTTC. Protein product: CASSPGTGSPGTGGYTF.

This clonotype was seen a few times. The chain uses TRBV6-5 and TRBJ1-1; D gene uncertain. The CDR3 contains 13 residues. Germline V gives CDR1 MNHEY, CDR2 SVGAGI. V was trimmed by 0 bases and J by 4 bases, leaving 6 bases between them. CDR3 loop: CASSYSKGTEAFF. As DNA, the CDR3 is TGTGCCAGCAGTTACTCGAAAGGCACTGAAGCTTTCTTT.

J is TRBJ1-6 and V is TRBV30; 7 bases align to TRBD1. Trimming took 4 bases from V and 0 from J; bases not matched to a gene: 3. The CDR3 sequence is 15 residues long. Germline values: CDR1 GTSNPN, CDR2 SVGIG (reference sequence). The CDR3 DNA sequence: TGTGCCTGGAAGACAGGGCGCTCCTATAATTCACCCCTCCACTTT. This sequence encodes CAWKTGRSYNSPLHF.

This clonotype was found a few times. The chain links TRBV6-5 to TRBJ2-7; D possibly uses TRBD1 or TRBD2 (5 bases each). The CDR3 runs to 16 residues. V was clipped by 0 bases and J by 0 bases, with 12 bases between them. CDR1 MNHEY and CDR2 SVGAGI come from the germline V gene. The CDR3 reads CASSYSSGTGSYEQYF. For the CDR3, the DNA is TGTGCCAGCAGTTACTCGTCCGGGACGGGCTCCTACGAGCAGTACTTC.

This clonotype has more than one count but fewer than ten. V is TRBV3-1 and J is TRBJ1-2; 7 nucleotides line up with TRBD1. Germline V gene sequence: CDR1 LGHDT, CDR2 YNNKEL (reference sequence). J was trimmed by 0 bases and V by 5 bases; bases with no gene match: 15. The CDR3 is made up of 18 amino acids. CDR3 sequence reads: CASSSLDRVRSSNYGYTF. For the CDR3, the DNA is TGTGCCAGCAGCTCCTTAGACAGGGTGCGGTCCTCTAACTATGGCTACACCTTC.

V and J are TRBV6-5 and TRBJ1-2; D is undetermined. The germline gives CDR1 MNHEY, CDR2 SVGAGI. V shed 1 base and J shed 8 bases, with 14 bases lying between them. This CDR3 has 14 residues. CDR3 sequence: CASSYLSTGTGYTF. The CDR3 DNA follows: TGTGCCAGCAGTTACTTGTCTACGGGTACCGGCTACACCTTC.

The V and J genes are TRBV5-1 and TRBJ1-2, with 7 bases aligning to TRBD1. Germline values: CDR1 SGHRS, CDR2 YFSETQ. V lost 0 bases, J lost 8 bases, and 4 bases stayed unmatched. The CDR3 is 13 residues long. The CDR3 sequence is CASSLEGAQGYTF. DNA of the CDR3: TGCGCCAGCAGCTTGGAGGGGGCGCAGGGCTACACCTTC.

This clonotype was counted only a few times. The chain joins TRBV19 to TRBJ1-2; 7 positions match TRBD1. Germline CDR1 and CDR2: LNHDA and SQIVND (reference sequence). This CDR3 is 16 amino acids long. Losses at the gene ends were 6 bases for V and 0 bases for J; bases not matched to a gene: 10. The CDR3 DNA sequence: TGTGCCAGTAGAACCTGGGGGACAGACACTAACTATGGCTACACCTTC. Residues: CASRTWGTDTNYGYTF. The whole variable domain, filled in from reference TRBV19 and TRBJ1-2, reads DGGITQSPKYLFRKEGQNVTLSCEQNLNHDAMYWYRQDPGQGLRLIYYSQIVNDFQKGDIAEGYSVSREKKESFPLTVTSAQKNPTAFYLCASRTWGTDTNYGYTFGSGTRLTVV.

This clonotype was recorded a few times. The rearrangement links TRBV6-1 to TRBJ2-7; D possibly corresponds to TRBD1 (5 bases). The CDR3 length is 15 residues. Germline CDR1 reads MNHNS; CDR2 reads SASEGT. The V end lost 5 bases, the J end lost 3 bases, and 17 bases lay between the germline ends. The CDR3 sequence is CASSPRSDTHYEQYF. CDR3 bases: TGTGCCAGCAGTCCCCGATCGGACACCCACTACGAGCAGTACTTC.

This clonotype was observed a few times. This chain connects TRBV5-1 to TRBJ1-1, with D tentatively TRBD1 (6 bases). V lost 4 bases to trimming and J lost 6 bases, with 19 bases between them. In germline, CDR1 is SGHRS, CDR2 YFSETQ. The length of the CDR3 is 15 residues. CDR3 DNA: TGCGCCAGCAGCAGGGACGGTCGAGAGGGGGCTGAAGCTTTCTTT. Its protein is CASSRDGREGAEAFF.

The chain couples TRBV12-3 or TRBV12-4 to TRBJ2-1; 10 bases fit TRBD2. The length of the CDR3 is 15 residues. The ends lost 2 bases at V and 8 bases at J; junction bases unmatched: 6. The CDR3 sequence: CASSLLASGGDEQFF. The CDR3 DNA is TGTGCCAGCAGTTTATTGGCTAGCGGGGGCGATGAGCAGTTCTTC.

The rearrangement uses TRBV27 and TRBJ2-3, with 10 bases lining up with TRBD2. Germline V lookup: CDR1 MNHEY, CDR2 SMNVEV (reference sequence). This CDR3 comprises 13 residues. The ends lost 7 bases at V and 7 bases at J; junction bases unmatched: 5. The CDR3: CASTEREGNTQYF. CDR3 in DNA: TGTGCCAGCACAGAGCGGGAGGGAAATACGCAGTATTTT.

In this sample, this clonotype turned up a few times. CDR3 sequence (DNA): TGTGCCATCAGTGACAGGGAGGATTCACCCCTCCACTTT. Translation: CAISDREDSPLHF. This rearrangement joins TRBV10-3 to TRBJ1-6, with D perhaps TRBD1 (5 bases). The germline gives CDR1 ENHRY, CDR2 SYGVKD. Trimming removed 3 bases at V and 8 bases at J, with 8 bases between. This CDR3 region has 13 residues.

This clonotype was seen only a few times. The CDR3 nucleotides are TGTGCCACCCCAGTTCCTACCCGCAATCAGCCCCAGCATTTT. This translates into CATPVPTRNQPQHF. V is TRBV21-1 and J is TRBJ1-5. TRBV21-1 constitutes a pseudogene. The CDR3 loop spans 14 amino acids.

This clonotype showed up just a few times. The CDR3 coding sequence is TGTGCCAGCAGTACCGAGGCGAACACTGAAGCTTTCTTT. Translated, it gives CASSTEANTEAFF. The chain has TRBV6-1 and TRBJ1-1; D gene unclear. Trimming stripped 5 bases from V and 1 base from J, with 8 bases between. Germline CDR1 and CDR2: MNHNS and SASEGT. This CDR3 contains 13 residues.

This clonotype was counted only a few times. The chain uses TRBV10-3 and TRBJ2-2; D perhaps matches TRBD1 (6 bases). This CDR3 is built from 12 residues. Germline CDR1 ENHRY, CDR2 SYGVKD. V was clipped by 6 bases and J by 6 bases, with 8 bases between them. CDR3 amino acids: CAIRRGSGELFF. CDR3 in DNA: TGTGCCATCAGGAGGGGGTCCGGGGAGCTGTTTTTT.

As DNA, the CDR3 is TGTGCCAGCAGACAGGGCCGTGAAGCTTTCTTT. This gives the protein CASRQGREAFF. The chain recombines TRBV2 with TRBJ1-1, with a possible D match to TRBD1 (6 bases). Germline lookup yields CDR1 SNHLY and CDR2 FYNNEI. V was pared by 6 bases and J by 7 bases, with 9 bases between. The CDR3 runs 11 residues.

The table lists this clonotype with a few counts. This CDR3 is CASSPGQANSPLHF. The CDR3 nucleotides read TGTGCCAGCTCACCGGGACAGGCGAATTCACCCCTCCACTTT. The genes are TRBV18 and TRBJ1-6; 8 bases map to TRBD1. Trimming cost V 3 bases and J 7 bases; bases outside gene matches: 2. The CDR3 covers 14 residues. Germline loops: CDR1 KGHSH, CDR2 LQKENI. The full variable domain, completed using reference TRBV18 and TRBJ1-6, is NAGVMQNPRHLVRRRGQEARLRCSPMKGHSHVYWYRQLPEEGLKFMVYLQKENIIDESGMPKERFSAEFPKEGPSILRIQQVVRGDSAAYFCASSPGQANSPLHFGNGTRLTVT.